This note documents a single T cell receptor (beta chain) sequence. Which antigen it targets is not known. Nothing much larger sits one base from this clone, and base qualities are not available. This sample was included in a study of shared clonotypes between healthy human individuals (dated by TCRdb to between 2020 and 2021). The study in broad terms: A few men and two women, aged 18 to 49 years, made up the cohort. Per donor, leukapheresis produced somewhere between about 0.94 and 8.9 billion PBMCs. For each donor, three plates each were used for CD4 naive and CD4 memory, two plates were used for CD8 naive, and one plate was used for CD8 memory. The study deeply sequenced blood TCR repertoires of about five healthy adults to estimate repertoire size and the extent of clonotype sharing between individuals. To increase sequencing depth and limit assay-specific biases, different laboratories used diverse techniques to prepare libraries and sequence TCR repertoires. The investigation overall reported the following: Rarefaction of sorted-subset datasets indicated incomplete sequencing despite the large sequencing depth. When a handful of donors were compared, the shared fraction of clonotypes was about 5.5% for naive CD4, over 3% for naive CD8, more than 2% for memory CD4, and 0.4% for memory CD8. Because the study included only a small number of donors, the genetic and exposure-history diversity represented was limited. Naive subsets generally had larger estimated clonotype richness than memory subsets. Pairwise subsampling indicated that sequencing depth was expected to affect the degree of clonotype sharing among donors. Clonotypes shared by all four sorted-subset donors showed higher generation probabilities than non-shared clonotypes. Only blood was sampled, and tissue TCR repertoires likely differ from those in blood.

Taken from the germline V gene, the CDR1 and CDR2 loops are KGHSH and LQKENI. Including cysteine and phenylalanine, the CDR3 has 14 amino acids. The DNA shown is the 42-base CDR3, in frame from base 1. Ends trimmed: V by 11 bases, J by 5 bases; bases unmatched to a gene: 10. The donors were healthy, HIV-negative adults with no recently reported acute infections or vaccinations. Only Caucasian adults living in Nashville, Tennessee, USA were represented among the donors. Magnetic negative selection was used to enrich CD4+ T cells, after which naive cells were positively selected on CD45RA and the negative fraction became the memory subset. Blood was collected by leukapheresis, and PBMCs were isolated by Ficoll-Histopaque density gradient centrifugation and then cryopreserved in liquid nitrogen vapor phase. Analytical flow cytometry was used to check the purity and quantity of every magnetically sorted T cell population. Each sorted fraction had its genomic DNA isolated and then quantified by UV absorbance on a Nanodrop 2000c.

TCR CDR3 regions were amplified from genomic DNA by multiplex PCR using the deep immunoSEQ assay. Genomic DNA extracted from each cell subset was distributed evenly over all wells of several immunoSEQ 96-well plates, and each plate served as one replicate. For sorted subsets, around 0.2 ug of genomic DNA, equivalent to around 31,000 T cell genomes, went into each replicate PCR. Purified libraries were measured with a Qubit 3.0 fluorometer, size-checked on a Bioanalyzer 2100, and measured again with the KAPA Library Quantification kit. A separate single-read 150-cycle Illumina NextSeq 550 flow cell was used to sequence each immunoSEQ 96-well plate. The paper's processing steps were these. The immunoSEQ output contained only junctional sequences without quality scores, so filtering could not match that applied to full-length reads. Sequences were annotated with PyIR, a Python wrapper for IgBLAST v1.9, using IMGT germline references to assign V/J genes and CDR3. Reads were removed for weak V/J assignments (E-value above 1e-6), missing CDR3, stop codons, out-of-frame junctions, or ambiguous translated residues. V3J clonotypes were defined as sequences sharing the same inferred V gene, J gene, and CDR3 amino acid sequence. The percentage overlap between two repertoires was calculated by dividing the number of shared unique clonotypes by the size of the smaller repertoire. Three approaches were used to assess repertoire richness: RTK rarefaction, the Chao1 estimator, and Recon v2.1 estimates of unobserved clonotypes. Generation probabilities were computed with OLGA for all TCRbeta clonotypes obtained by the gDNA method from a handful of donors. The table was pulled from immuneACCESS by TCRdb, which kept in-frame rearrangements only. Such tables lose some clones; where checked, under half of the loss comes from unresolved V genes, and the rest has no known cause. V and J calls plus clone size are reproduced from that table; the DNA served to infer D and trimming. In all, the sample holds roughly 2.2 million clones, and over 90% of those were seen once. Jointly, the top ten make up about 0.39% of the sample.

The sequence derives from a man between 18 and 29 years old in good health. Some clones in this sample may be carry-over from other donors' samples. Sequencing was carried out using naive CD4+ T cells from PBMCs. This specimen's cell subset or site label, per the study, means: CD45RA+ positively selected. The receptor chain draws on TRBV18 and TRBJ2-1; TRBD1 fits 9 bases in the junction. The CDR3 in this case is CAGRMGQGNNEQFF. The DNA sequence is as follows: TGTGCCGGACGAATGGGACAGGGTAACAATGAGCAGTTCTTC.